This T cell receptor beta chain stems from a study of shared clonotypes between healthy human individuals. The donors, all of them Caucasian adults, lived in Nashville, Tennessee. Splitting of CD4+ cells produced CD45RA+ naive and CD45RA-negative memory subsets. CDR3 length: 15 amino acids. V lost 1 base and J 4 bases, leaving 12 bases between the germline ends. Germline CDR1 reads SGHRS; CDR2 reads YFSETQ. Study-wide findings and caveats: Between a handful of donors, naive CD4 clonotypes were shared at a level of about 5%. Non-shared clonotypes were found to have lower generation probabilities than the clonotypes that were shared by all four of the sorted-subset donors.

As concerns this clone: What it binds is not known. Other DNA sequences from this sample encode an identical CDR3 as well.

Method: immunoSEQ multiplex PCR; TCRdb's copy keeps in-frame clones and lacks some. The data show approximately 1,500,000 clones, 98% seen once. The sample was naive CD4+ T cells sorted from blood. Sample subset: CD45RA+ positively selected. V is TRBV5-1 and J is TRBJ2-1, with a tentative D call TRBD2 (6 bases). The clonotype was recovered from a man between 25 and 39 years old in good health. CDR3 sequence (DNA): TGCGCCAGCAGCTTGTCGGGACTCTCATACAATGAGCAGTTCTTC. Translated: CASSLSGLSYNEQFF.